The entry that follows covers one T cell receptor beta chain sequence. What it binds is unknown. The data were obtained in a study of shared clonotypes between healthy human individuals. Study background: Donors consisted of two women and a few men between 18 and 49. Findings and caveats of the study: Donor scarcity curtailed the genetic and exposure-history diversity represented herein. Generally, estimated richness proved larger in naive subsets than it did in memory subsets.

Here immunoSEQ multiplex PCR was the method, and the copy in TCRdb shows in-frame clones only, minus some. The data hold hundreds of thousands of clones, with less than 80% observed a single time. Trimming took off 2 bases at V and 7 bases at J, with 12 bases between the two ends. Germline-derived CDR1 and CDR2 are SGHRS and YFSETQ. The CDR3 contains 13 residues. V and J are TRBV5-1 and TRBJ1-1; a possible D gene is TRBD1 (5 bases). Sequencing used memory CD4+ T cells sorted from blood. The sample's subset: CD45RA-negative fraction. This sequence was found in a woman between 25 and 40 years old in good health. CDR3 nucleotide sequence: TGCGCCAGCAGCTTAAGCGGGGGGATTGAAGCTTTCTTT. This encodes CASSLSGGIEAFF.